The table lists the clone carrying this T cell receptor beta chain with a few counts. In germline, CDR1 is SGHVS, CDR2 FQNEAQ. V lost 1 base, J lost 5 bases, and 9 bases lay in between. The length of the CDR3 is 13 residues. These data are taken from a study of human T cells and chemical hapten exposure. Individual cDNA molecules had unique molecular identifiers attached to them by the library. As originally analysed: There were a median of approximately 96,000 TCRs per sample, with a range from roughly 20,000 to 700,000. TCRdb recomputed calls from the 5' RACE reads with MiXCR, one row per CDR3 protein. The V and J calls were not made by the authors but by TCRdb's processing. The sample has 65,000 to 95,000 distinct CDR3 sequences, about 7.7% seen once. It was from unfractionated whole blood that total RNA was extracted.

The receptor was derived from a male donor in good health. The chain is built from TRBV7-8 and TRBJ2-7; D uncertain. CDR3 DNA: TGTGCCAGCAGCTTAGTACAGCACAACGAGCAGTACTTC. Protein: CASSLVQHNEQYF.